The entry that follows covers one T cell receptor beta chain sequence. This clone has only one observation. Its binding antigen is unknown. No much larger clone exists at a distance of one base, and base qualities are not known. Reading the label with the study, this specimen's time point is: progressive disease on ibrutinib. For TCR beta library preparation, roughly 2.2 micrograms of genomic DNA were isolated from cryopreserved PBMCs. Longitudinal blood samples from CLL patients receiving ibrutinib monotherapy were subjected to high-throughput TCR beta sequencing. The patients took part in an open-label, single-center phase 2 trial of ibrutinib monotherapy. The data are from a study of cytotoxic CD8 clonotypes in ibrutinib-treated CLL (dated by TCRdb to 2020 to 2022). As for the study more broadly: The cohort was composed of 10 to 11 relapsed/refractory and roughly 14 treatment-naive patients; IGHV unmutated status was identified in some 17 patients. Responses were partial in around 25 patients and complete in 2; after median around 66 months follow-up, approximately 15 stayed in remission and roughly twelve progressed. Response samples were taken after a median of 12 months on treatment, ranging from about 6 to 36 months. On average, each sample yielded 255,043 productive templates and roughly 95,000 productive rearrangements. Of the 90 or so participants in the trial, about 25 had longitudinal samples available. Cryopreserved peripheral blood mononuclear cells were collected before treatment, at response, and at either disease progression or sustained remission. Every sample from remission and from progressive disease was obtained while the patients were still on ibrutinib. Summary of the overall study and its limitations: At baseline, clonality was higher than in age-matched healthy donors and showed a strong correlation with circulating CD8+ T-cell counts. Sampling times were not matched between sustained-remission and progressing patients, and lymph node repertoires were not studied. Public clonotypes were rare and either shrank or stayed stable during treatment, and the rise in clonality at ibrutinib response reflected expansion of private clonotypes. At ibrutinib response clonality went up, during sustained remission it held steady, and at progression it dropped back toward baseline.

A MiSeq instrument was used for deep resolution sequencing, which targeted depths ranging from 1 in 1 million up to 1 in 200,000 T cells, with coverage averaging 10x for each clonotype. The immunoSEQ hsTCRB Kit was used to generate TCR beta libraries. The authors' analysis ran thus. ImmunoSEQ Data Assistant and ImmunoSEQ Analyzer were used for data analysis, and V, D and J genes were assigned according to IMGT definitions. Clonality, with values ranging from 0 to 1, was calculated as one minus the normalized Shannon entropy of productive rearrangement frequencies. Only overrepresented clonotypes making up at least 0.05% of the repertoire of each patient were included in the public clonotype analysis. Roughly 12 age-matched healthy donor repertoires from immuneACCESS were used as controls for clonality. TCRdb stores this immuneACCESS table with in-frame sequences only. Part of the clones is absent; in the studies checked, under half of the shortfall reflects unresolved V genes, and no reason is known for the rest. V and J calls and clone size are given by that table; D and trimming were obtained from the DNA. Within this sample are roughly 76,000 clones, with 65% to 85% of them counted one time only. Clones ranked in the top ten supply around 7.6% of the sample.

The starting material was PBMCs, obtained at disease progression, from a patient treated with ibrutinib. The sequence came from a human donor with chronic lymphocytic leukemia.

The CDR3 amino acid sequence is: CASSRRDSQNTDTQYF. The nucleotides read TGTGCCAGCTCACGCCGGGACTCGCAGAACACAGATACGCAGTATTTT. The sequence links TRBV18 to TRBJ2-3; TRBD2 is perhaps the D gene, given 6 matching bases. CDR1 and CDR2 were assigned from the germline V gene as KGHSH and LQKENI. Measured from the cysteine to the phenylalanine, the CDR3 is 16 residues long. The DNA shown is the 48-base CDR3, in frame from base 1. V is clipped by 4 bases and J by 2 bases, and the sequence between their germline boundaries is 16 bases long.